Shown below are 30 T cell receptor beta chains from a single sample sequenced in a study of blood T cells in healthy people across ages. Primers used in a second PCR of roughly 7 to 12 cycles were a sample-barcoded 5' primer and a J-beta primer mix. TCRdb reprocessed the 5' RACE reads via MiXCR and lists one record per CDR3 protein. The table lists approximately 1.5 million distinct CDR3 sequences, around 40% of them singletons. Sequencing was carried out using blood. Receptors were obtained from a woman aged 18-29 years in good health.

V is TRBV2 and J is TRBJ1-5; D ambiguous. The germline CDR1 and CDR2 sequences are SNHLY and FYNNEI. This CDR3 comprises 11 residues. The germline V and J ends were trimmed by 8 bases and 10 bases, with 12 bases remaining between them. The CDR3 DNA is TGTGCCAGCGGTCTGAAGGGACCCCAGCATTTT. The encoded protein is CASGLKGPQHF.

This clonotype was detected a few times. CDR3 sequence: CASSQRQGAGRSYNEQFF. The CDR3 nucleotides are TGCGCCAGCAGCCAGCGGCAGGGGGCTGGGAGGTCCTACAATGAGCAGTTCTTC. The chain is built from TRBV5-1 and TRBJ2-1; 8 bases map to TRBD1. V was pared by 4 bases and J by 1 base, with 13 bases of the junction left unmatched. The CDR3 length is 18 residues. The germline CDR1 and CDR2 sequences are SGHRS and YFSETQ.

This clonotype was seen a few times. CDR3 sequence: CASSLALAGAHNEQFF. DNA for the CDR3: TGTGCCAGCAGCTTAGCCCTAGCGGGAGCCCACAATGAGCAGTTCTTC. The rearrangement uses TRBV7-9 and TRBJ2-1; 10 nucleotides agree with TRBD2. V lost 0 bases, J lost 5 bases, and 4 bases stayed unmatched. Germline V CDR1 and CDR2: SEHNR, FQNEAQ (reference sequence). The CDR3 is made up of 16 amino acids. The entire variable domain, with the rest obtained from reference TRBV7-9 and TRBJ2-1, is as follows: DTGVSQNPRHKITKRGQNVTFRCDPISEHNRLYWYRQTLGQGPEFLTYFQNEAQLEKSRLLSDRFSAERPKGSFSTLEIQRTEQGDSAMYLCASSLALAGAHNEQFFGPGTRLTVL.

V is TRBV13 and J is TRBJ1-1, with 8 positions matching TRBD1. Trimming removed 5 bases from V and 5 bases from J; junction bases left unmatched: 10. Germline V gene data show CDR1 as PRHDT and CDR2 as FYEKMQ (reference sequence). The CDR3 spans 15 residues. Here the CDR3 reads CASSTRTGRSTEAFF. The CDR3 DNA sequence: TGTGCCAGCAGCACCCGGACAGGGCGGAGTACTGAAGCTTTCTTT.

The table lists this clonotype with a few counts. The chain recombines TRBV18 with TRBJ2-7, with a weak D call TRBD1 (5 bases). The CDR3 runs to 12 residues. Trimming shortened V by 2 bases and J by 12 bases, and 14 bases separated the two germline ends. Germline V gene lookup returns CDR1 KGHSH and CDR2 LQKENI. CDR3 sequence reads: CASSPGTQDRYF. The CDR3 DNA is TGTGCCAGCTCACCAGGAACTCAAGACAGGTACTTC.

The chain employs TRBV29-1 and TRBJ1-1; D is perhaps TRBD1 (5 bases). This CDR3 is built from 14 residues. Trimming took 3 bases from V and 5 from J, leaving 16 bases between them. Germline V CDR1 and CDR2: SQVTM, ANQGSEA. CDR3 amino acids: CSVDSVAGATEAFF. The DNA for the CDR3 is TGCAGCGTTGACAGTGTGGCTGGGGCGACTGAAGCTTTCTTT.

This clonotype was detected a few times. The CDR3 DNA reads TGTGCCAGCAGTTTGGGGCGGGAGGTCTCCGATACGCAGTATTTT. Translating gives CASSLGREVSDTQYF. The chain employs TRBV12-3 or TRBV12-4 and TRBJ2-3, with 8 bases identical to TRBD2. V lost 3 bases, J lost 6 bases, and 8 bases stayed unmatched. The CDR3 loop spans 15 amino acids.

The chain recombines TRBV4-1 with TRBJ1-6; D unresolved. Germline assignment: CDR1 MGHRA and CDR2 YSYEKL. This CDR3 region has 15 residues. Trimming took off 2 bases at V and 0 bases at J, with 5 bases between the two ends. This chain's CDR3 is CASSQSSSYNSPLHF. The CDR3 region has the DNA TGCGCCAGCAGCCAAAGTAGCTCCTATAATTCACCCCTCCACTTT.

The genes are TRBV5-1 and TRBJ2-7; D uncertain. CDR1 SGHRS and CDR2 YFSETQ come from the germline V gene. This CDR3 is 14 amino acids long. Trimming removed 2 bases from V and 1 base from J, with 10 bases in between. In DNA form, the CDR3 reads TGCGCCAGCAGCTTCGGGCGGATGTCCTACGAGCAGTACTTC. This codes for CASSFGRMSYEQYF.

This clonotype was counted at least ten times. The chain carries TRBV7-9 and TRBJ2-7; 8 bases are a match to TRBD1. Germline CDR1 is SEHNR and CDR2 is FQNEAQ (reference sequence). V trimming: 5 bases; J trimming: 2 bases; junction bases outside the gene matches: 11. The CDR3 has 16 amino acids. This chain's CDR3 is CASSPGTGISPYEQYF. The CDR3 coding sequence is TGTGCCAGCAGCCCCGGGACAGGCATTTCTCCCTACGAGCAGTACTTC.

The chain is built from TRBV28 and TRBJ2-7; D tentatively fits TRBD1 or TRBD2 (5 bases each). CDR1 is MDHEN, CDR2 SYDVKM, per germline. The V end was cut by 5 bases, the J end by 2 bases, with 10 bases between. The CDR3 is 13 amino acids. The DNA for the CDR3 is TGTGCCAGCAGTATAGGGACCACCTACGAGCAGTACTTC. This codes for CASSIGTTYEQYF.

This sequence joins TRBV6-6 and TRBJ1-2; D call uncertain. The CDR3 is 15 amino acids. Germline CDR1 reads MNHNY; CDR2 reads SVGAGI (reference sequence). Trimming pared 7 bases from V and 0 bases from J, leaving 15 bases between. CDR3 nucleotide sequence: TGTGCCAGCACCTTTCTGGTGGGCACTAACTATGGCTACACCTTC. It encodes CASTFLVGTNYGYTF.

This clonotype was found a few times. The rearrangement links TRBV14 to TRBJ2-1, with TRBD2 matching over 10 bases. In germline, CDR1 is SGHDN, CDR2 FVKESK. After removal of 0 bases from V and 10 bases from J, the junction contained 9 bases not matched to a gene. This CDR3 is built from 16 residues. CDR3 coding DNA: TGTGCCAGCAGCCAAGATTTTCTAGCGGGGGCCATCGAGCAGTTCTTC. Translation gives CASSQDFLAGAIEQFF. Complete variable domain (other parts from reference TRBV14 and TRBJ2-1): EAGVTQFPSHSVIEKGQTVTLRCDPISGHDNLYWYRRVMGKEIKFLLHFVKESKQDESGMPNNRFLAERTGGTYSTLKVQPAELEDSGVYFCASSQDFLAGAIEQFFGPGTRLTVL.

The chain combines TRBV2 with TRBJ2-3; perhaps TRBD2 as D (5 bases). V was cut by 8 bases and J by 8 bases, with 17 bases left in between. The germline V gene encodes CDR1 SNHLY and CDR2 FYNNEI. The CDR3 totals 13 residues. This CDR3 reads CASDIGIRSTQYF. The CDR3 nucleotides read TGTGCCAGCGATATCGGGATCCGCAGTACGCAGTATTTT.

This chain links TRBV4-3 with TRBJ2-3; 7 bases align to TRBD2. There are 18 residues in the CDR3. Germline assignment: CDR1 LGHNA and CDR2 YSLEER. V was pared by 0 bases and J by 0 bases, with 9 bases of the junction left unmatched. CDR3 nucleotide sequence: TGCGCCAGCAGCCAAGACCACACACTAGCGACTAGCACAGATACGCAGTATTTT. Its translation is CASSQDHTLATSTDTQYF.

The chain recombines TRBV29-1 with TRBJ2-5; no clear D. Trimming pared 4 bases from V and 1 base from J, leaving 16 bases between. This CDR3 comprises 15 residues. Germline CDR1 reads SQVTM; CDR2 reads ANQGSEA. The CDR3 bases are TGCAGCGTTGTAGAGCCTCGCAGGTTCCAAGAGACCCAGTACTTC. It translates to CSVVEPRRFQETQYF.

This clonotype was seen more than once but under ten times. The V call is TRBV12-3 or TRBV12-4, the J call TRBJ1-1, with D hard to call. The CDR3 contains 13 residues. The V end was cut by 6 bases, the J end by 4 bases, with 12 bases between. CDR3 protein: CASSPLGRTEAFF. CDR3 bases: TGTGCCAGCAGCCCCCTCGGGCGCACTGAAGCTTTCTTT.

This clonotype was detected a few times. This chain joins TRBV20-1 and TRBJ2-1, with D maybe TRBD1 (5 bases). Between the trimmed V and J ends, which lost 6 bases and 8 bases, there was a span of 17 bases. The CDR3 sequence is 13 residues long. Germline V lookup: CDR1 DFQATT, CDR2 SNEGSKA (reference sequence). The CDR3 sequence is CSADSSPGYEQFF. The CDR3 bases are TGCAGTGCCGACTCCTCCCCAGGGTATGAGCAGTTCTTC.

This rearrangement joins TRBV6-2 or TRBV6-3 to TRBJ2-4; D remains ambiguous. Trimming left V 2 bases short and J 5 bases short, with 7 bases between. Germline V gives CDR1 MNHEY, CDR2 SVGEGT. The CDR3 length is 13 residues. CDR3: CASSYLQENIQYF. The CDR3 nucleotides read TGTGCCAGCAGTTACCTTCAGGAAAACATTCAGTACTTC.

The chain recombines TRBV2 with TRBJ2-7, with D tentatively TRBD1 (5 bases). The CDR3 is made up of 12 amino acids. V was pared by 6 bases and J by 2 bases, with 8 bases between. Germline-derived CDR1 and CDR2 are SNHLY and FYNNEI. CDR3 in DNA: TGTGCCAGCAGGACAGAAACCTACGAGCAGTACTTC. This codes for CASRTETYEQYF. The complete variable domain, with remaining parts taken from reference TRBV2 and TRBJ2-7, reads EPEVTQTPSHQVTQMGQEVILRCVPISNHLYFYWYRQILGQKVEFLVSFYNNEISEKSEIFDDQFSVERPDGSNFTLKIRSTKLEDSAMYFCASRTETYEQYFGPGTRLTVT.

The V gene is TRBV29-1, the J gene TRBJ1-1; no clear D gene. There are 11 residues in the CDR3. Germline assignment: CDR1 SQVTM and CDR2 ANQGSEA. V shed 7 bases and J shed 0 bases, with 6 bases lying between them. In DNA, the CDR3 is TGCAGCGGGTTATTGAACACTGAAGCTTTCTTT. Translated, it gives CSGLLNTEAFF.

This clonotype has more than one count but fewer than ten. This chain's CDR3 is CASSDLGGQPQHF. Written as DNA, the CDR3 is TGTGCCAGCAGTGATTTAGGGGGTCAGCCCCAGCATTTT. The rearrangement links TRBV2 to TRBJ1-5; maybe TRBD1 (6 bases). The CDR3 runs 13 residues. The germline V gene encodes CDR1 SNHLY and CDR2 FYNNEI. Deletions cut 3 bases from V and 6 bases from J, with 9 bases between.

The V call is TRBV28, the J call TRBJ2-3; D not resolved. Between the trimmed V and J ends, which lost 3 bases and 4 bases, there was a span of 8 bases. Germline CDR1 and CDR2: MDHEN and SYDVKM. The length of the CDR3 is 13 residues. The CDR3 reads CASSFRFSDTQYF. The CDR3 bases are TGTGCCAGCAGTTTTAGGTTCTCAGATACGCAGTATTTT.

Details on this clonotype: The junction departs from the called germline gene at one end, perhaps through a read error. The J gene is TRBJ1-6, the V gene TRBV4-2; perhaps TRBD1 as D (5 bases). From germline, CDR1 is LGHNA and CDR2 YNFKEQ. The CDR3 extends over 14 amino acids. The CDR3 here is CASSQSQRGSPFHF. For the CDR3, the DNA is TGTGCCAGCAGCCAATCACAGAGGGGTTCACCCTTCCACTTT.

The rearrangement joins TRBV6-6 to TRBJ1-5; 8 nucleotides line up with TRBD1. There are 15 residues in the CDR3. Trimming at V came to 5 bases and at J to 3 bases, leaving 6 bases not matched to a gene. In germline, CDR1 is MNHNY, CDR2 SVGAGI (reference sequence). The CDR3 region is CASSQDREVNQPQHF. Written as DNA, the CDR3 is TGTGCCAGCAGTCAGGACAGGGAAGTCAATCAGCCCCAGCATTTT.

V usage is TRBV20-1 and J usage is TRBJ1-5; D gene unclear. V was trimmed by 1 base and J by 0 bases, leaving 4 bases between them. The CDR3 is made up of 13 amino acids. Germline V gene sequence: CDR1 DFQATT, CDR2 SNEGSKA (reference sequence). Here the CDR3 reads CSARGISNQPQHF. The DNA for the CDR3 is TGCAGTGCTAGAGGGATTAGCAATCAGCCCCAGCATTTT.

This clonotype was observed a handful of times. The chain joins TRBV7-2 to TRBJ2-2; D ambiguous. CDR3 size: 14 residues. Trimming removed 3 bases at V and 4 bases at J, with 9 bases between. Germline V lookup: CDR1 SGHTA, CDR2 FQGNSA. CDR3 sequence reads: CASSLASFTGELFF. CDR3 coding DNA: TGTGCCAGCAGCTTGGCCTCCTTCACCGGGGAGCTGTTTTTT.

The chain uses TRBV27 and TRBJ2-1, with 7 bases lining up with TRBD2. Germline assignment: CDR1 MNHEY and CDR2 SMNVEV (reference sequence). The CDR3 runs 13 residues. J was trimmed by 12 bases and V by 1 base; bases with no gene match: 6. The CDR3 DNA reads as TGTGCCAGCAGTTTATTGTGGGGGGGAGGGCAGTTCTTC. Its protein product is CASSLLWGGGQFF.

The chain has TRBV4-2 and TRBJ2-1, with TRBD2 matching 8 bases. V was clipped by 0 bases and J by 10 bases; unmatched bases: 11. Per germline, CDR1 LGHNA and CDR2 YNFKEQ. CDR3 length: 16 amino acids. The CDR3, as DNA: TGTGCCAGCAGCCAAGAATCAGCGCGGGAGGCCTACGAGCAGTTCTTC. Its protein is CASSQESAREAYEQFF.

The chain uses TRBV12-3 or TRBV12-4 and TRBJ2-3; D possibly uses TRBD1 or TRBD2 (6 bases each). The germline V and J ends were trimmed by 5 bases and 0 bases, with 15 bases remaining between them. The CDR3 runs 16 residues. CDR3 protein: CASSPGSRGSTDTQYF. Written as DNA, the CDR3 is TGTGCCAGCAGTCCCGGGAGTAGGGGGAGCACAGATACGCAGTATTTT.